A selection of T cell receptor beta chains follows, all from one sample in a study of T cell responses to AZD1222 COVID-19 vaccine. Using immunoSEQ multiplex PCR, the repertoire was profiled, and TCRdb retains in-frame clones only, with some absent. The data show about 100,000 clones, with about 87% seen just once and less than 3.5% held by the top ten. The sequenced sample was peripheral blood, obtained on day 0 of AZD1222 vaccination. Every receptor here comes from an adult in good health. Each CDR3 is given with its conserved first and last residue. A D gene is named only where the DNA matches it firmly. A clone size is listed for some rows: how often the clone was seen (once, few, many), or a class if it is expanded.

- TRBJ1-4 - TRBV5-1 CASSLPGLNEKLFF TGCGCCAGCAGCTTGCCAGGCCTTAATGAAAAACTGTTTTTT
- TRBJ2-7 - TRBV7-2 CASSLTTYEQYF TGTGCCAGCAGCTTAACGACCTACGAGCAGTACTTC
- TRBJ1-5 - TRBV18 CASSPNSMAGNQPQHF TGTGCCAGCTCACCGAATTCAATGGCTGGCAATCAGCCCCAGCATTTT
- TRBJ2-1 - TRBV19 CASSIEDRGTEQFF TGTGCCAGTAGTATAGAGGATAGAGGGACTGAGCAGTTCTTC
TRBD2 TRBJ2-2 - TRBV6-2/TRBV6-3 CASSYSILAGTGGELFF TGTGCCAGCAGTTACAGTATCCTAGCGGGGACGGGCGGGGAGCTGTTTTTT
TRBD2 TRBJ2-1 - TRBV15 CATSGPGGPYNEQFF TGTGCCACCAGCGGTCCGGGGGGGCCCTACAATGAGCAGTTCTTC
- TRBJ1-1 - TRBV10-3 CAISESWTEAFF TGTGCCATCAGTGAGAGTTGGACAGAAGCTTTCTTT
- TRBJ2-7 - TRBV6-2/TRBV6-3 CASSYVAGSILYEQYF TGTGCCAGCAGTTACGTTGCAGGGTCCATCCTCTACGAGCAGTACTTC
- TRBJ2-7 - TRBV3-1/TRBV3-2 CASSQIPSIPPEQYF TGTGCCAGCAGCCAAATACCTAGTATCCCCCCAGAGCAGTACTTC
- TRBJ1-3 - TRBV6-5 CASSLAGSGNTIYF TGTGCCAGCAGTTTGGCAGGGTCAGGAAACACCATATATTTT
- TRBJ2-2 - TRBV27 CASSFSVGWAGELFF TGTGCCAGCAGTTTTTCAGTGGGTTGGGCCGGGGAGCTGTTTTTT
TRBD1 TRBJ1-6 - TRBV27 CASSKTGALNSPLHF TGTGCCAGCAGTAAAACAGGGGCCCTTAATTCACCCCTCCACTTT
TRBD1 TRBJ2-2 - TRBV7-9 CASSSQQGAAGELFF TGTGCCAGCAGCTCACAACAGGGGGCCGCCGGGGAGCTGTTTTTT
- TRBJ2-2 - TRBV18 CASSPRASNTGELFF TGTGCCAGCTCACCCCGGGCCAGCAACACCGGGGAGCTGTTTTTT
- TRBJ1-6 few TRBV7-8 CASSLVVGRASYNSPLHF TGTGCCAGCAGCTTAGTGGTGGGTAGGGCTAGCTATAATTCACCCCTCCACTTT
- TRBJ1-1 - TRBV3-1/TRBV3-2 CASSHELRTEAFF TGTGCCAGCAGCCACGAGTTACGCACTGAAGCTTTCTTT
- TRBJ1-2 once TRBV19 CASSGQLGGYGYTF TGTGCCAGTAGCGGACAGCTCGGAGGCTATGGCTACACCTTC
TRBD2 TRBJ2-1 - TRBV5-1 CASRIGLAGTYNEQFF TGCGCCAGCAGAATCGGACTAGCGGGGACCTACAATGAGCAGTTCTTC
- TRBJ2-7 - TRBV29-1 CSVEESVGLFSEQYF TGCAGCGTTGAAGAGTCCGTGGGGCTGTTCTCCGAGCAGTACTTC
- TRBJ1-5 - TRBV2 CASSFARVEPQHF TGTGCCAGCAGCTTCGCCAGGGTTGAGCCCCAGCATTTT
- TRBJ2-3 - TRBV3-1/TRBV3-2 CASSRVPGPSSTDTQYF TGTGCCAGCAGCCGCGTTCCGGGGCCCTCTAGCACAGATACGCAGTATTTT
- TRBJ1-3 - TRBV29-1 CSVEGGEAGNTIYF TGCAGCGTAGAAGGGGGAGAGGCTGGAAACACCATATATTTT
- TRBJ1-1 few TRBV18 CASSNGPAGNTEAFF TGTGCCAGCTCAAACGGGCCAGCGGGGAACACTGAAGCTTTCTTT
TRBD1 TRBJ1-6 - TRBV2 CASSLDRGYNSPLHF TGTGCCAGCAGCCTGGACAGGGGTTATAATTCACCCCTCCACTTT